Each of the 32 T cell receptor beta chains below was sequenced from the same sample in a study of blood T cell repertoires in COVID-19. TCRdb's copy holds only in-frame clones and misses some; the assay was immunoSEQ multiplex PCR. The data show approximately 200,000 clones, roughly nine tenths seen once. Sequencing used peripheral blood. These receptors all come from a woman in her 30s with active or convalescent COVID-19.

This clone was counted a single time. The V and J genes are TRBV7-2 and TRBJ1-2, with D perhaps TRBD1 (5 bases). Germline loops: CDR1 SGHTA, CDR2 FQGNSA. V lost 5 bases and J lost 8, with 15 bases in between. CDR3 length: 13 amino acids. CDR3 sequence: CASSPTTVGGYTF. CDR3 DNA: TGTGCCAGCAGCCCGACGACAGTAGGCGGCTACACCTTC. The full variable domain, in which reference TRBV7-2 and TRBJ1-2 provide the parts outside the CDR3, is GAGVSQSPSNKVTEKGKDVELRCDPISGHTALYWYRQSLGQGLEFLIYFQGNSAPDKSGLPSDRFSAERTGGSVSTLTIQRTQQEDSAVYLCASSPTTVGGYTFGSGTRLTVV.

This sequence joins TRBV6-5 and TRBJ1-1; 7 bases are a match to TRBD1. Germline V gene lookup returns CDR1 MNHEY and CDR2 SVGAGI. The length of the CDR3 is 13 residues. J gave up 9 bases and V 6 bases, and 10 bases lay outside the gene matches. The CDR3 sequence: CASRTGQVAKAFF. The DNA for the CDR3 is TGTGCCAGCAGGACCGGACAGGTGGCGAAAGCTTTCTTT.

Here the CDR3 DNA reads TGTGCCAGCAGCCAAGGGACGGGGATCTATGGCTACACCTTC. This gives the protein CASSQGTGIYGYTF. The rearrangement links TRBV3-1 (or the pseudogene TRBV3-2) to TRBJ1-2; D is uncertain. Trimming pared 1 base from V and 4 bases from J, leaving 10 bases between. Germline V gene lookup returns CDR1 LGHDT and CDR2 YNNKEL (reference sequence). This CDR3 comprises 14 residues.

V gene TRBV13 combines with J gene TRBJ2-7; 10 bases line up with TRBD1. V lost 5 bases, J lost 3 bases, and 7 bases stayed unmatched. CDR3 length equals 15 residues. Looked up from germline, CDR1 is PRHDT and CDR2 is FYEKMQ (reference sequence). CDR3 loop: CASSQTTGGYYEQYF. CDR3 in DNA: TGTGCCAGCAGCCAGACGACAGGGGGCTACTACGAGCAGTACTTC.

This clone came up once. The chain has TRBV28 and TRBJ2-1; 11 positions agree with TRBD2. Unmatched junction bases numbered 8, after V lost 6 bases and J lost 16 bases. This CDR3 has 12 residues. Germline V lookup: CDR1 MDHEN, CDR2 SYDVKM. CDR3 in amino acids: CASSPGLAGRFF. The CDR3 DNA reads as TGTGCCAGCAGCCCTGGACTAGCGGGTCGTTTCTTC.

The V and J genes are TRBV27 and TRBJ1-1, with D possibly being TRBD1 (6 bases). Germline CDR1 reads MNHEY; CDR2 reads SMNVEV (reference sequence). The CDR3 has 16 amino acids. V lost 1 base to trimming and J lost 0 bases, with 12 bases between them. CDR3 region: CASSLFFSGVNTEAFF. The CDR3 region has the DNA TGTGCCAGCAGTTTATTTTTTTCAGGGGTGAACACTGAAGCTTTCTTT.

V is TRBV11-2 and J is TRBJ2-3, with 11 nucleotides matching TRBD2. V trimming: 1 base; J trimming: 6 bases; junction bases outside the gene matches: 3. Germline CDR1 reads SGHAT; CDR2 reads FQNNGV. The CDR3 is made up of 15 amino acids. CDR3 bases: TGTGCCAGCAGCTTAGGAATAGCGGGAGGGGATACGCAGTATTTT. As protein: CASSLGIAGGDTQYF.

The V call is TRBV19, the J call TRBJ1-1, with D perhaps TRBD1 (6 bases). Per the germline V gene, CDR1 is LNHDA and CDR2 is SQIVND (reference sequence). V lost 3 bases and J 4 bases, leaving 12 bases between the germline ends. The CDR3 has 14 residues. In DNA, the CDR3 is TGTGCCAGTAGTATCGCAGGGGATGGCACTGAAGCTTTCTTT. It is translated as CASSIAGDGTEAFF.

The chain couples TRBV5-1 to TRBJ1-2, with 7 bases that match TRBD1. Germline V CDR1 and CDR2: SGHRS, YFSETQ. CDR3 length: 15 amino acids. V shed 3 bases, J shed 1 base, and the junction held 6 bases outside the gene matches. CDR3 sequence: CASSSRTGYNYGYTF. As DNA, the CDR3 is TGCGCCAGCAGCTCACGGACAGGTTATAACTATGGCTACACCTTC.

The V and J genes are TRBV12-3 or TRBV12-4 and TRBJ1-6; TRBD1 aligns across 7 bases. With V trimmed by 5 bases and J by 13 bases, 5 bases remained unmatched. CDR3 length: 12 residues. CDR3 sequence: CASSGTGAPLHF. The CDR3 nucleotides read TGTGCCAGCAGTGGAACAGGGGCCCCCCTCCACTTT.

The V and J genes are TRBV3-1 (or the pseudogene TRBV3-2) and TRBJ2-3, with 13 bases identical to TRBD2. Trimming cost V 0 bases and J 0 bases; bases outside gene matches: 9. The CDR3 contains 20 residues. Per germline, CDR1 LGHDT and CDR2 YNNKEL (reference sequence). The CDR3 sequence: CASSQDRLAGGPASTDTQYF. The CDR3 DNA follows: TGTGCCAGCAGCCAAGATCGACTAGCGGGGGGACCTGCTAGCACAGATACGCAGTATTTT.

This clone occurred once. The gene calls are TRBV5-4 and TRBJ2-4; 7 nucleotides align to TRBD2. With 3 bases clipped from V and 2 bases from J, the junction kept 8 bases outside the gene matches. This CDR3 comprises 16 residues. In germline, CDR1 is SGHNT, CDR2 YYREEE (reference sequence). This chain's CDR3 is CASSWGGERSKNIQYF. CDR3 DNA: TGTGCCAGCAGCTGGGGGGGGGAAAGGTCCAAAAACATTCAGTACTTC.

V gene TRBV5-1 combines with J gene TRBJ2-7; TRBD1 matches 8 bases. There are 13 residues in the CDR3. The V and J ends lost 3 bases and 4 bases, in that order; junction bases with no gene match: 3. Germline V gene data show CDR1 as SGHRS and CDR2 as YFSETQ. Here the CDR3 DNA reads TGCGCCAGCAGCTACCGGGACAGGTACGAGCAGTACTTC. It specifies CASSYRDRYEQYF.

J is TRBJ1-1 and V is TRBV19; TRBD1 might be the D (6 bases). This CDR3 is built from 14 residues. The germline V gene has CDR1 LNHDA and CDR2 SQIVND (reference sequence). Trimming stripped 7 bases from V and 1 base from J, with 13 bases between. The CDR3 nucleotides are TGTGCCAGTAATCCCGGGACACAGAACACTGAAGCTTTCTTT. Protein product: CASNPGTQNTEAFF.

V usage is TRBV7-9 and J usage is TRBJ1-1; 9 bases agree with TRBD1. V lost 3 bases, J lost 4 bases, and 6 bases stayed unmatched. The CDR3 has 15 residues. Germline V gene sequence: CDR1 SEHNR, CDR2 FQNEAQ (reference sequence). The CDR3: CASSLGLQGATEAFF. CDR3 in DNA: TGTGCCAGCAGCTTGGGGCTACAGGGGGCCACTGAAGCTTTCTTT.

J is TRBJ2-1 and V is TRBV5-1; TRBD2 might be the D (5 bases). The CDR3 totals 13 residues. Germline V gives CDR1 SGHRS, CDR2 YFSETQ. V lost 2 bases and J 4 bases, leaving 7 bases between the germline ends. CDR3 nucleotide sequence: TGCGCCAGCAGCTTAGGACTTTACAATGAGCAGTTCTTC. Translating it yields CASSLGLYNEQFF. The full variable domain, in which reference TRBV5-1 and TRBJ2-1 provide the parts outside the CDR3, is KAGVTQTPRYLIKTRGQQVTLSCSPISGHRSVSWYQQTPGQGLQFLFEYFSETQRNKGNFPGRFSGRQFSNSRSEMNVSTLELGDSALYLCASSLGLYNEQFFGPGTRLTVL.

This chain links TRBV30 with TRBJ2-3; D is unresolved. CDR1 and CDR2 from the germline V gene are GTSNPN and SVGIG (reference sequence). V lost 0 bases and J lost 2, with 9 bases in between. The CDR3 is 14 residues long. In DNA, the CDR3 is TGTGCCTGGAGTGTAGCTAGATCCACAGATACGCAGTATTTT. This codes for CAWSVARSTDTQYF.

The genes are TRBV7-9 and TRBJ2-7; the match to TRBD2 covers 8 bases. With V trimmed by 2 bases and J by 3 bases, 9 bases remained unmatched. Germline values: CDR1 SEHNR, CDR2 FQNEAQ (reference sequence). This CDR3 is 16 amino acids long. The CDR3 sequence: CASSLRVAGPHYEQYF. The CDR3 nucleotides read TGTGCCAGCAGCTTAAGGGTAGCGGGGCCCCACTACGAGCAGTACTTC.

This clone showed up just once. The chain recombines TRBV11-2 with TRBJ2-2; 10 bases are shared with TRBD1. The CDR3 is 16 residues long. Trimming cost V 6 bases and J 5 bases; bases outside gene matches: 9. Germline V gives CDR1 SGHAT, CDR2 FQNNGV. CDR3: CASRLQTGGRTGELFF. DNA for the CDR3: TGTGCCAGCAGACTCCAGACAGGGGGCCGGACCGGGGAGCTGTTTTTT.

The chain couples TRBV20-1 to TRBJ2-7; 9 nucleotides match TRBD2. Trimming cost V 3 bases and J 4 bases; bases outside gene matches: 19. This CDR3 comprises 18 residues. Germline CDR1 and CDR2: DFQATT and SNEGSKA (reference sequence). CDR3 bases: TGCAGTGCTAGTGGGCCGACTAGCGGCAACTCCGCCCCTTACGAGCAGTACTTC. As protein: CSASGPTSGNSAPYEQYF.

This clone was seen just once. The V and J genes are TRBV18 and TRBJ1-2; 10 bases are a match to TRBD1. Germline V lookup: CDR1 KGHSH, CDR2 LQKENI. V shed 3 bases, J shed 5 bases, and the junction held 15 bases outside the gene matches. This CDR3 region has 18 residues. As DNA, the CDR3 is TGTGCCAGCTCACCTACCCTGAATCCCGGGACAGGGGATTATGGCTACACCTTC. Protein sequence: CASSPTLNPGTGDYGYTF. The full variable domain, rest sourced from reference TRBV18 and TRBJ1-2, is NAGVMQNPRHLVRRRGQEARLRCSPMKGHSHVYWYRQLPEEGLKFMVYLQKENIIDESGMPKERFSAEFPKEGPSILRIQQVVRGDSAAYFCASSPTLNPGTGDYGYTFGSGTRLTVV.

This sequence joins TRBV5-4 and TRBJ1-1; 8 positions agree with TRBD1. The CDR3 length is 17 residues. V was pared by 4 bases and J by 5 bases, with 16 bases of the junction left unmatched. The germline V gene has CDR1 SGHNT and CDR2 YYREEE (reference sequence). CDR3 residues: CASSRNRGGVGLTEAFF. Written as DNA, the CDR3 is TGTGCCAGCAGCAGGAACAGGGGGGGAGTGGGTTTGACTGAAGCTTTCTTT.

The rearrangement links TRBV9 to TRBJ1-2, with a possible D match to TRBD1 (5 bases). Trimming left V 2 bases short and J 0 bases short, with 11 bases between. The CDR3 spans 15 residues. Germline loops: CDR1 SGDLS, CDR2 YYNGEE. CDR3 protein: CASSVQGSANYGYTF. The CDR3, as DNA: TGTGCCAGCAGCGTTCAGGGCTCAGCTAACTATGGCTACACCTTC.

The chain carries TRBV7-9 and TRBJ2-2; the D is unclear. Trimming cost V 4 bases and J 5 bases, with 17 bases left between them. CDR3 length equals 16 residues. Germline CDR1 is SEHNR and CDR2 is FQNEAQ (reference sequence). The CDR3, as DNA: TGTGCCAGCAGCTCCGCTAAATTAGTTCAAACCGGGGAGCTGTTTTTT. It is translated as CASSSAKLVQTGELFF.

Written as DNA, the CDR3 is TGCGCGTACTATCATCAGAACACTGAAGCTTTCTTT. Its translation is CAYYHQNTEAFF. The genes are TRBV29-1 and TRBJ1-1, with unresolved D. The CDR3 is made up of 12 amino acids. Germline CDR1 and CDR2: SQVTM and ANQGSEA.

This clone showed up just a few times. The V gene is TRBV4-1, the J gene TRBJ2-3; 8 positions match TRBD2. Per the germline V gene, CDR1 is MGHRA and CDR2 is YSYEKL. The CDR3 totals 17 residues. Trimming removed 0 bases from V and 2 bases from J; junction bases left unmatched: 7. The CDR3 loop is CASSQDKRGPITDTQYF. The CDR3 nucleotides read TGCGCCAGCAGCCAAGATAAGCGGGGGCCTATCACAGATACGCAGTATTTT.

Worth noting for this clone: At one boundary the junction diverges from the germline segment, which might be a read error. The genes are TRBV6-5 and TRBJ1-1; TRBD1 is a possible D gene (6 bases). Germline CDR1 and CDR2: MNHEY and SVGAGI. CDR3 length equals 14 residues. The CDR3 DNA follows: TGTGCCAGCAGTTACTCGAGCGGGGGCGCGGGATCAACTTTT. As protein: CASSYSSGGAGSTF.

The CDR3 DNA reads TGTGCCAGCAGCTTATACAAGGGGCACCGGGATCAGCCCCAGCATTTT. This codes for CASSLYKGHRDQPQHF. The chain couples TRBV5-4 to TRBJ1-5, with a possible D match to TRBD1 (5 bases). The V and J ends lost 2 bases and 5 bases respectively, with 17 bases between them. CDR3 length: 16 amino acids. From germline, CDR1 is SGHNT and CDR2 YYREEE (reference sequence).

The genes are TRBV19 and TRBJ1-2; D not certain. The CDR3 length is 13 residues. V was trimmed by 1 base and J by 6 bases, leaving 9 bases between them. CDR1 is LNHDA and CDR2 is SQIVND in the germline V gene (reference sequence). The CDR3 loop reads CASSIVPQNGYTF. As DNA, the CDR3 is TGTGCCAGTAGTATAGTCCCACAGAATGGCTACACCTTC.

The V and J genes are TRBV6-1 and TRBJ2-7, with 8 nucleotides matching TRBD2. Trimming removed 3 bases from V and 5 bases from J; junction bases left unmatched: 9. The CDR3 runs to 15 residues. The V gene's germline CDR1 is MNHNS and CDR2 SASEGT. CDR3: CASSDPGLVSHEQYF. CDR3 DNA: TGTGCCAGCAGTGACCCGGGACTAGTTTCCCACGAGCAGTACTTC.

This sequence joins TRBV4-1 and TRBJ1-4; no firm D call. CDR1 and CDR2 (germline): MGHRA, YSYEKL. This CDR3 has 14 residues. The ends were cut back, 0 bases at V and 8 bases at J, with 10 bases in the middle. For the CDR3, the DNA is TGCGCCAGCAGCCAAGAACCAAGAGGCGAAAAACTGTTTTTT. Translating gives CASSQEPRGEKLFF.

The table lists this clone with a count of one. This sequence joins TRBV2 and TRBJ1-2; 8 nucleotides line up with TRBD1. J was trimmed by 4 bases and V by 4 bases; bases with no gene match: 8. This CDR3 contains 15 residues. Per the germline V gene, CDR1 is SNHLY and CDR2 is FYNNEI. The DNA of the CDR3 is TGTGCCAGCAGTGGGGCCGGACAGGGTGTCTATGGCTACACCTTC. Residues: CASSGAGQGVYGYTF.